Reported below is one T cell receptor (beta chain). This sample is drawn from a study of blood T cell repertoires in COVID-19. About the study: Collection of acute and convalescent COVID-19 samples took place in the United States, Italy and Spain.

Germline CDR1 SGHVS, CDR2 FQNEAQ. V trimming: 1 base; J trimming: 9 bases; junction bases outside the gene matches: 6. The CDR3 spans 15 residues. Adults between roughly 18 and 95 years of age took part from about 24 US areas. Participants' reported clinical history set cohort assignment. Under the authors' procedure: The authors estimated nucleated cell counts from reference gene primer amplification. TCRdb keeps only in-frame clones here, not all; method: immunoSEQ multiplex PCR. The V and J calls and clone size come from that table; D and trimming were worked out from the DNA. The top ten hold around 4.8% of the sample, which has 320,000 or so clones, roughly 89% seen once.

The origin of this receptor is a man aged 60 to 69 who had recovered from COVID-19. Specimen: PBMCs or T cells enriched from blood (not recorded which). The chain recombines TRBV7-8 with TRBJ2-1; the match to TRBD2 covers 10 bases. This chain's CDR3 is CASSLGLAGVGEQFF. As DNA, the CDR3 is TGTGCCAGCAGCTTAGGCCTAGCGGGAGTCGGTGAGCAGTTCTTC.